A single sample is the source of the 4 T cell receptor beta chains below, sequenced in a study of blood T cells in healthy people across ages. The second PCR ran 7 to 11 cycles with a sample-barcoded 5' primer and J-beta primers. TCRdb passed the 5' RACE reads through MiXCR, listing each CDR3 protein once. The data show about 760,000 distinct CDR3 sequences, more than 55% seen once. Sequencing was carried out using blood. These receptors were obtained from a man aged 35 to 55 in good health.

This clonotype was observed a handful of times. This chain connects TRBV14 to TRBJ1-2; D not certain. Trimming removed 2 bases at V and 4 bases at J, with 23 bases between. The CDR3 consists of 18 residues. The germline V gene has CDR1 SGHDN and CDR2 FVKESK. CDR3 DNA: TGTGCCAGCAGCCAATTTCATCGATCCACTCAGCCCACCTATGGCTACACCTTC. This codes for CASSQFHRSTQPTYGYTF.

The V call is TRBV10-3, the J call TRBJ1-2; TRBD1 is a possible D gene (5 bases). Trimming stripped 3 bases from V and 0 bases from J, with 11 bases between. The CDR3 is made up of 15 amino acids. The germline V gene has CDR1 ENHRY and CDR2 SYGVKD. In nucleotides, the CDR3 is TGTGCCATCAGTGACCAGGGCCAAGCTAACTATGGCTACACCTTC. Translation gives CAISDQGQANYGYTF.

The chain carries TRBV24-1 and TRBJ2-7, with 8 bases identical to TRBD2. Trimming removed 5 bases from V and 2 bases from J; junction bases left unmatched: 7. This CDR3 has 15 residues. CDR1 and CDR2 (germline): KGHDR, SFDVKD. CDR3 amino acids: CATSGEAGDAYEQYF. CDR3 sequence (DNA): TGTGCCACCAGTGGCGAAGCGGGAGACGCCTACGAGCAGTACTTC.

The CDR3 spells CASSLIGAGANTGELFF. The CDR3 DNA follows: TGTGCCAGCAGCTTAATCGGAGCGGGCGCAAACACCGGGGAGCTGTTTTTT. The J gene is TRBJ2-2, the V gene TRBV7-2, with D maybe TRBD2 (6 bases). V lost 2 bases and J lost 2, with 15 bases in between. The CDR3 consists of 17 residues. Germline V CDR1 and CDR2: SGHTA, FQGNSA. Combining the CDR3 with reference TRBV7-2 and TRBJ2-2 gives the whole variable domain GAGVSQSPSNKVTEKGKDVELRCDPISGHTALYWYRQSLGQGLEFLIYFQGNSAPDKSGLPSDRFSAERTGGSVSTLTIQRTQQEDSAVYLCASSLIGAGANTGELFFGEGSRLTVL.